This T cell receptor (beta chain) came from a study of blood T cell repertoires in COVID-19. About the research overall: COVID-19 samples collected from the United States, Italy and Spain covered acute and convalescent phases. PBMCs, B-cell-depleted T cells, or T cells were the source of the cDNA or gDNA that made up the material.

Germline V CDR1 and CDR2: SNHLY, FYNNEI. Trimming removed 7 bases from V and 3 bases from J; junction bases left unmatched: 3. The CDR3 has 13 amino acids. Original processing methods: Using reference gene primer amplification, nucleated cell counts were estimated. Clones were sequenced by immunoSEQ multiplex PCR, and TCRdb holds only the in-frame ones, with some missing. Clone size and V and J calls were adopted from that table, with D and trimming inferred from the DNA. The repertoire holds roughly 260,000 clones, with 82% as singletons. The J gene is TRBJ1-5, the V gene TRBV2, with TRBD1 identical over 7 bases. This sequence was found in an elderly woman with active or convalescent COVID-19. The sample comprised peripheral blood. CDR3 nucleotides: TGTGCCAGCAACACAGGGGTCAATCAGCCCCAGCATTTT. Encoded protein: CASNTGVNQPQHF.